The text below deals with one TCR beta chain. Its antigen is not identified. It was with 60 Vbeta and 13 Jbeta primers that the PCR ran. Method: immunoSEQ multiplex PCR; TCRdb's copy keeps in-frame clones and lacks some. The data hold tens of thousands of clones, with approximately 65% observed a single time. Germline CDR1 reads MNHNS; CDR2 reads SASEGT. The CDR3 has 12 residues. Between the trimmed V and J ends, which lost 5 bases and 5 bases, there was a span of 9 bases. The sample originates from a study of cytomegalovirus exposure and HLA in healthy donors. General study points: Some segments of the V type, notably TRBV6-2 and TRBV6-3, were excluded as indistinguishable.

The chain links TRBV6-1 to TRBJ1-2, with no clear D. This receptor was taken from a man aged 25 to 40 in good health and CMV-seronegative. The specimen was PBMCs. In DNA form, the CDR3 reads TGTGCCAGCAGTCAGGTCCAGTATGGCTACACCTTC. It translates to CASSQVQYGYTF.